Each of the 10 T cell receptor beta chains below was sequenced from the same sample in a study of T-cell reconstitution after alpha-beta-depleted transplantation in children. Researchers prepared the TCRbeta library using unique molecular identifiers, the study reports. TCRdb reanalysed the PCR reads using MiXCR and keeps one entry per CDR3 protein. This repertoire shows 500,000 to 600,000 distinct CDR3 sequences, approximately 20% found once; its top ten account for 3.3%. This material consisted of PBMCs from the stem cell graft donor, taken from the stem cell graft. Source of these receptors: a human donor who donated a stem cell graft to a child with acute lymphoblastic leukemia.

The rearrangement links TRBV7-2 to TRBJ2-1; no reliable D call. This CDR3 is 12 amino acids long. CDR1 and CDR2 (germline): SGHTA, FQGNSA. The V and J ends lost 10 bases and 10 bases respectively, with 17 bases between them. The CDR3 DNA follows: TGTGCCACCGAAGGGCCCATATGGGAGCAGTTCTTC. Translating gives CATEGPIWEQFF.

This sequence joins TRBV11-2 and TRBJ2-7; TRBD1 matches 7 bases. V gave up 5 bases and J gave up 5 bases; unmatched junction bases: 9. In germline, CDR1 is SGHAT, CDR2 FQNNGV. CDR3 length: 14 amino acids. CDR3 amino acids: CASSPFVGGDEQYF. The CDR3 DNA reads TGTGCCAGCAGCCCGTTTGTAGGGGGCGACGAGCAGTACTTC.

This clonotype appeared a few times. V usage is TRBV20-1 and J usage is TRBJ2-7; D gene ambiguous. The CDR3 is made up of 13 amino acids. V lost 0 bases and J 0 bases, leaving 6 bases between the germline ends. Germline CDR1 is DFQATT and CDR2 is SNEGSKA (reference sequence). CDR3 amino acids: CSAREAASYEQYF. For the CDR3, the DNA is TGCAGTGCTAGAGAGGCAGCCTCCTACGAGCAGTACTTC.

V usage is TRBV12-3 or TRBV12-4 and J usage is TRBJ2-7; unclear D gene. This CDR3 comprises 12 residues. Deletions cut 4 bases from V and 6 bases from J, with 10 bases between. The CDR3 region is CASSWGTSEQYF. DNA of the CDR3: TGTGCCAGCAGTTGGGGTACCAGCGAGCAGTACTTC.

The V gene is TRBV7-9, the J gene TRBJ2-1; TRBD2 matches at 8 bases. Unmatched junction bases numbered 1, after V lost 0 bases and J lost 6 bases. The germline V gene encodes CDR1 SEHNR and CDR2 FQNEAQ (reference sequence). The CDR3 contains 14 residues. In nucleotides, the CDR3 is TGTGCCAGCAGCTTAGCCGGGACTAGCAATGAGCAGTTCTTC. Translating gives CASSLAGTSNEQFF.

The J gene is TRBJ2-3, the V gene TRBV20-1, with TRBD2 identical over 15 bases. CDR3 size: 15 residues. Germline V lookup: CDR1 DFQATT, CDR2 SNEGSKA (reference sequence). CDR3 in amino acids: CSSGLAGGPTDTQYF. DNA for the CDR3: TGCAGCTCCGGACTAGCGGGAGGGCCTACAGATACGCAGTATTTT.

The chain links TRBV19 to TRBJ2-7; D unresolved. The CDR3 has 12 residues. CDR1 and CDR2 (germline): LNHDA, SQIVND (reference sequence). The V and J ends lost 11 bases and 1 base respectively, with 12 bases between them. The DNA of the CDR3 is TGTGCCTTCAGTAGATCATCCTACGAGCAGTACTTC. It codes for CAFSRSSYEQYF.

This clonotype showed up just a few times. The chain combines TRBV6-1 with TRBJ2-3; 8 bases fit TRBD2. The trim removed 5 bases at V and 3 bases at J, leaving 7 bases unmatched. Germline V CDR1 and CDR2: MNHNS, SASEGT. CDR3 length equals 15 residues. The DNA for the CDR3 is TGTGCCAGCAGTCGGGCGGGGGGCTGGACAGATACGCAGTATTTT. Translation: CASSRAGGWTDTQYF.

This clonotype was counted a few times. The V and J genes are TRBV7-2 and TRBJ2-1; 9 nucleotides match TRBD2. Germline V gene data show CDR1 as SGHTA and CDR2 as FQGNSA. The CDR3 runs 18 residues. Unmatched junction bases numbered 7, after V lost 1 base and J lost 0 bases. The CDR3 nucleotides are TGTGCCAGCAGCTTAGGGCTAGCGGGGCGTAGCTCCTACAATGAGCAGTTCTTC. Translation: CASSLGLAGRSSYNEQFF.

This clonotype was counted between two and nine times. Sequence at one end of the junction differs from germline and may be a read error. V is TRBV27 and J is TRBJ2-7, with 15 bases fitting TRBD2. There are 14 residues in the CDR3. Germline CDR1 is MNHEY and CDR2 is SMNVEV (reference sequence). CDR3 nucleotide sequence: TGTGCCAGCAGACCCGGACTAGCGGGAGGGATAGCCCACTTC. This gives the protein CASRPGLAGGIAHF.